Listed below are T cell receptor beta chains from one sample, sequenced in a study of blood T cells in healthy people across ages. Using its own MiXCR run on the 5' RACE reads, TCRdb lists one record per CDR3 protein. The table records hundreds of thousands of distinct CDR3 sequences, 32% of them present only once. The sequenced sample was blood. All receptors come from an elderly woman in good health. Each CDR3 is given with its conserved first and last residue. The order of the fields is J gene, D gene, clone size, V gene, CDR3 protein, CDR3 DNA. A D gene is named only where the DNA matches it firmly. The size entry is marked missing in some rows and otherwise reads once, few, many or a size class.

>TRBJ2-5|.|many|TRBV5-1
CASSSGREVTQYF
TGCGCCAGCAGTTCGGGCAGGGAAGTGACCCAGTACTTC
>TRBJ1-5|.|.|TRBV6-2/TRBV6-3
CASSSRREGRPQHF
TGTGCTAGCAGTTCCCGGAGGGAGGGTCGGCCCCAGCATTTT
>TRBJ2-7|.|many|TRBV9
CASSVGGKSEQYF
TGTGCCAGCAGCGTAGGAGGTAAGAGCGAGCAGTACTTC
>TRBJ2-5|.|many|TRBV7-2
CASSPQGAGTQYF
TGTGCCAGCAGCCCCCAGGGAGCAGGGACCCAGTACTTC
>TRBJ2-7|.|.|TRBV5-1
CASTGHLLDEQYF
TGCGCCAGCACCGGACACCTCCTGGACGAGCAGTACTTC
>TRBJ2-1|TRBD1|many|TRBV29-1
CSVELTGQNEQFF
TGCAGCGTTGAACTGACAGGGCAAAATGAGCAGTTCTTC
>TRBJ2-1|.|few|TRBV9
CARSPRTDIEQFF
TGTGCCCGCAGCCCCCGGACAGATATTGAGCAGTTCTTC
>TRBJ1-1|.|many|TRBV10-3
CAISEAGWGMNTEAFF
TGTGCCATCAGTGAGGCAGGATGGGGAATGAACACTGAAGCTTTCTTT
>TRBJ2-7|.|many|TRBV2
CASSEDGTRLYEQYF
TGTGCCAGCAGTGAAGACGGGACAAGACTATACGAGCAGTACTTC
>TRBJ1-4|.|few|TRBV9
CASSVDGNSNGKLFF
TGTGCCAGCAGCGTAGACGGAAACTCGAATGGAAAACTGTTTTTT
>TRBJ2-5|TRBD2|few|TRBV7-9
CASSLTGLAGGYQETQYF
TGTGCCAGCAGCCTCACCGGACTAGCGGGGGGCTACCAAGAGACCCAGTACTTC
>TRBJ2-1|.|.|TRBV20-1
CSAGSGTHSYNEQFF
TGCAGTGCTGGCTCCGGGACCCACTCCTACAATGAGCAGTTCTTC
>TRBJ2-6|.|many|TRBV12-3/TRBV12-4
CATGQSGANVLTF
TGTGCCACCGGTCAGTCTGGGGCCAACGTCCTGACTTTC
>TRBJ2-7|.|.|TRBV20-1
CSAWNGASYEQYF
TGCAGTGCTTGGAACGGGGCCTCCTACGAGCAGTACTTC